This T cell receptor beta chain originates from a study of blood T cell repertoires in COVID-19 (dated by TCRdb to the early 2020s). Some background on the complete study: Samples from collaborators originated in the United States, Italy and Spain and spanned both the acute and convalescent phases of COVID-19. HLA class I and class II types, where available, came from metadata supplied by the sample provider rather than from assay-based typing. The prospective study material was composed of cDNA or gDNA derived from T cells, B-cell-depleted T cells, or PBMCs. Deeply sampled blood TCRbeta repertoires from subjects exposed to, actively infected with, or recovered from COVID-19 were included in the dataset. Samples were obtained from the ongoing ImmuneRACE study (first 160 participants) and from 950 to 1,500 subjects provided by 6 global collaborators. A freely available public database, intended as a resource for researchers studying the immune response to SARS-CoV-2, is where the repertoires were released. The sample metadata nearly always contained a de-identified subject ID, COVID-19 status, age in years and sex. What the study reported, not specific to this receptor: The amount of clinical and demographic metadata varied by source and participant and was provided uncurated.

CDR1 is given as SGHVS and CDR2 as FQNEAQ, both from the germline V gene. Trimming takes 6 bases from V and 0 bases from J, and the germline ends sit 12 bases apart. The CDR3 has 14 amino acids, counting the end cysteine and phenylalanine. Only CDR3 DNA remains: 42 bases, in frame from the first base. Whole blood was collected in K2EDTA tubes by collaborating institutions according to the institutions' own protocols. For TCRbeta analysis, collaborators shipped samples as frozen whole blood, isolated PBMCs, or DNA extracted from either of those sample types. As to this clone: The antigen it binds to is not known. Base qualities are not at hand, and no much larger clone is one base apart.

The immunoSEQ Assay, a bias-controlled multiplex PCR, was used to amplify TCRbeta CDR3 regions from genomic DNA. Per the authors' processing: Nucleated cell counts per sample were estimated from amplification of reference gene primers within the assay. To quantify the absolute abundance of each unique TCRbeta CDR3 rearrangement, sequence reads were collapsed and filtered. For each sample, productive Simpson clonality was calculated by taking the square root of Simpson's diversity index across productive rearrangements. TCRdb mirrors the immuneACCESS table, restricted to in-frame sequences. Some clones are absent from its copies; in checked studies, under half trace to an unresolved V gene, and the reason for the others is unknown. V and J calls and clone size are copied from that table; D and trimming were computed from the DNA. A total of about 260,000 clones appear in this sample, over 75% of them only once. 8.6% of the sample is in the top ten clones.

Sequencing was performed on peripheral blood. The sequence came from a human donor in a cohort sampled during active COVID-19. The chain joins TRBV7-8 to TRBJ2-7, with a tentative D gene TRBD1 over 6 matching bases. Here is the DNA: TGTGCCAGCAGTTCGCACAGGGACTCCTACGAGCAGTACTTC. Its product reads: CASSSHRDSYEQYF.